The clone carrying this T cell receptor (beta chain) occurred a few times. Clones were read by immunoSEQ multiplex PCR, and TCRdb kept only the in-frame ones, dropping some. This sample has approximately 270,000 clones, with approximately 83% found just once. Cohort 3 recovery required two negative PCRs, clearance, or symptom resolution. The germline V gene has CDR1 GTSNPN and CDR2 SVGIG (reference sequence). Trimming stripped 0 bases from V and 4 bases from J, with 10 bases between. This CDR3 is built from 15 residues. This sample was included in a study of blood T cell repertoires in COVID-19. The clonotype comes from a woman in her thirties who had recovered from COVID-19. Material for sequencing was PBMCs or T cells enriched from blood (not recorded which). V usage is TRBV30 and J usage is TRBJ1-6; D is perhaps TRBD1 (5 bases). This CDR3 reads CAWSVRGVYNSPLHF. DNA of the CDR3: TGTGCCTGGAGTGTTAGGGGCGTTTATAATTCACCCCTCCACTTT.